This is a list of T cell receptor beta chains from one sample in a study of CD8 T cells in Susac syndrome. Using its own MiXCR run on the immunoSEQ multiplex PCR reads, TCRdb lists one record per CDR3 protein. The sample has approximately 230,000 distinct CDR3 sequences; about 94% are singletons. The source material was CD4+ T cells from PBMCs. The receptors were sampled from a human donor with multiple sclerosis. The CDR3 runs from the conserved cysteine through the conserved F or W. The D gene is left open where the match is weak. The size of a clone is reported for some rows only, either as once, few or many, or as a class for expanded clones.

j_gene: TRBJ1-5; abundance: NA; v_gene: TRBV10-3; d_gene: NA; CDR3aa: CAISGVARQPQHF; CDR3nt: TGTGCCATCAGTGGGGTCGCAAGGCAGCCCCAGCATTTT
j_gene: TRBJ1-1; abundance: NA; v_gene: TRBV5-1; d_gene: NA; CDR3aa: CASSLVGIGLNTEAFF; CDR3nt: TGCGCCAGCAGCTTGGTAGGGATCGGGTTGAACACTGAAGCTTTCTTT
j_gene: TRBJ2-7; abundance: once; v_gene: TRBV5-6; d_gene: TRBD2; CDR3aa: CASSAWGSGVNEQYF; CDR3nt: TGTGCCAGCAGCGCCTGGGGAAGCGGGGTCAACGAGCAGTACTTC
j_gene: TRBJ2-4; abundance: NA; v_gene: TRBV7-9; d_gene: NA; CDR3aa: CASSPRTRGNIQYF; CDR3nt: TGTGCCAGCAGCCCCCGGACGAGGGGGAACATTCAGTACTTC
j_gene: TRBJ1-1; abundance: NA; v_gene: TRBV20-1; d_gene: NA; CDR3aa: CSAAPPRVGAFF; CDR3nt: TGCAGTGCTGCCCCACCCAGGGTAGGAGCTTTCTTT
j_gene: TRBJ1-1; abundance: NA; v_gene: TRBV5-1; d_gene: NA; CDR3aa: CASSPLGRKGNTEAFF; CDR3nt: TGCGCCAGCAGCCCCCTGGGACGAAAGGGGAACACTGAAGCTTTCTTT
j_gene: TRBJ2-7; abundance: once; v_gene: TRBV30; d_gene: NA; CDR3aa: CAWSGTDPYEQYF; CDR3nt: TGTGCCTGGAGTGGGACCGATCCCTACGAGCAGTACTTC
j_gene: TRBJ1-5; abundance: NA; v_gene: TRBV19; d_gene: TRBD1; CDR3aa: CASSVPGQGDQPQHF; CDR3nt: TGTGCCAGTAGTGTGCCGGGGCAGGGGGATCAGCCCCAGCATTTT
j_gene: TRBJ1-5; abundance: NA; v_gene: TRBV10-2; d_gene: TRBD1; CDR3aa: CASSEPDRGLQPQHF; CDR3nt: TGCGCCAGCAGTGAGCCCGACAGGGGGCTTCAGCCCCAGCATTTT
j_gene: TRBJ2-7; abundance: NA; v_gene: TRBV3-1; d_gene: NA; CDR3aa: CASSQERRGSPYEQYF; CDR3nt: TGTGCCAGCAGCCAAGAACGCCGGGGGTCCCCCTACGAGCAGTACTTC
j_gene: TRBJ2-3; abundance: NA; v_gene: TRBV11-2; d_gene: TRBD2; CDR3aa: CASSLSLAGGLGTDTQYF; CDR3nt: TGTGCCAGCAGCTTATCACTAGCGGGAGGTCTCGGCACAGATACGCAGTATTTT
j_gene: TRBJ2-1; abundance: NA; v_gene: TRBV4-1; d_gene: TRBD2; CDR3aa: CASSQPTSGIGNEQFF; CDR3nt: TGCGCCAGCAGCCAACCGACTAGCGGGATAGGTAATGAGCAGTTCTTC
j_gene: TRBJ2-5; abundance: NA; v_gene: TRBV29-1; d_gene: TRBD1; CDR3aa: CSVSPGDRGQTQYF; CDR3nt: TGCAGCGTGAGCCCCGGGGACAGGGGTCAGACCCAGTACTTC
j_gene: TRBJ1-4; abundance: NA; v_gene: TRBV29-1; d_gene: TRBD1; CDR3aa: CSVGGQGREKLFF; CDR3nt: TGCAGCGTTGGGGGACAGGGGAGAGAAAAACTGTTTTTT
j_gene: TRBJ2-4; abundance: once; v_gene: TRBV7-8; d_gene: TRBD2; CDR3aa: CASSLGRGASVGAKNIQYF; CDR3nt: TGTGCCAGCAGCTTAGGGCGGGGGGCCTCCGTGGGAGCCAAAAACATTCAGTACTTC
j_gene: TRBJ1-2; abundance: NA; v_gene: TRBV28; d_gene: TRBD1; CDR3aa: CASSSRTGLDYGYTF; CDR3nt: TGTGCCAGCAGTTCCCGGACAGGTTTAGACTATGGCTACACCTTC
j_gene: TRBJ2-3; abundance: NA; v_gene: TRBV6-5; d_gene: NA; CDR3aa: CASSYSRTTDTQYF; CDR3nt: TGTGCCAGCAGTTACTCGCGGACCACAGATACGCAGTATTTT
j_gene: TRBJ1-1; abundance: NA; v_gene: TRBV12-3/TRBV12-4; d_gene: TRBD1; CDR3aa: CASSSRGPNTEAFF; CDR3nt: TGTGCCAGCAGTTCCAGGGGGCCGAACACTGAAGCTTTCTTT
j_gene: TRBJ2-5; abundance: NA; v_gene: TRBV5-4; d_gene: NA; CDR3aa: CASSLNFQETQYF; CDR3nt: TGTGCCAGCAGCCTAAACTTCCAAGAGACCCAGTACTTC
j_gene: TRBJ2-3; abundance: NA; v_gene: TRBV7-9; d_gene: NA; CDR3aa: CASSLLGGPYTDTQYF; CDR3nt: TGTGCCAGCAGCTTACTTGGTGGACCATACACAGATACGCAGTATTTT
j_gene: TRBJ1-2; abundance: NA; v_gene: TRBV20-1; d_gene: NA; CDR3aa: CSAREGLYGYTF; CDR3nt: TGCAGTGCTAGAGAGGGCCTCTATGGCTACACCTTC